This T cell receptor beta chain originates from a study of neurological immune-mediated disorders. This clonotype has a count of ten or more. Its antigen is unidentified. Each CDR3 protein is one row after TCRdb ran MiXCR on the 5' RACE reads. The repertoire includes around 56,000 distinct CDR3 sequences, 24% of them detected once, and about 5% sits in the top ten. Time point specified: technical triplicate 2. The unsorted libraries were produced from 2 million PBMCs held at -80 C. Findings and caveats of the study: Private repertoires in all groups were suggested, as expanded clones shared no CDR3 amino acid sequences across subjects. Levels of TCR clonal expansion peaked in HTLV-1-associated myelopathy and reached their lowest in multiple sclerosis, under those of healthy controls.

The CDR3 covers 14 residues. V lost 1 base and J lost 3, with 7 bases in between. Germline CDR1 reads SGHAT; CDR2 reads FQNNGV. The material sequenced was PBMCs. This sequence joins TRBV11-2 and TRBJ1-3; D is uncertain. The sequence was obtained from a man between 60 and 75 years old with HTLV-1-associated myelopathy (HAM/TSP). Written as DNA, the CDR3 is TGTGCCAGCAGCTTAGTTGCGCGTGGAAACACCATATATTTT. It translates to CASSLVARGNTIYF.